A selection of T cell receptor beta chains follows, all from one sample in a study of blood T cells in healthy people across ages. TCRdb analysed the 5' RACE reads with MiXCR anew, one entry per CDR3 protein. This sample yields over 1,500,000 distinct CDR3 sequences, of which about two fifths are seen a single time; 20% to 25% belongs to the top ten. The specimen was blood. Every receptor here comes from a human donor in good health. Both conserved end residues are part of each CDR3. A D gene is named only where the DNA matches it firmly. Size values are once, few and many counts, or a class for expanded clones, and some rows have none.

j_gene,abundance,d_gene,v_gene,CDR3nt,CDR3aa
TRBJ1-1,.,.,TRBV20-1,TGCAGTGCTAAGCCCCGCCGGGGCTTGAACACTGAAGCTTTCTTT,CSAKPRRGLNTEAFF
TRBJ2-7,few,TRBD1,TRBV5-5,TGTGCCAGCAGCTTCCGGGACAGCCACTACGAGCAGTACTTC,CASSFRDSHYEQYF
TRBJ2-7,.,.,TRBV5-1,TGCGCCAGCAGCTTGGTCGGACGGAACTACGAGCAGTACTTC,CASSLVGRNYEQYF
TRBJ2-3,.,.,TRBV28,TGTGCCTGCAGTTTAGGGGGGCCAGATACGCAGTATTTT,CACSLGGPDTQYF
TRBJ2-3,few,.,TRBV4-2,TGTGCCAGCAGCCAAGATCTTGAGGGACACACAGATACGCAGTATTTT,CASSQDLEGHTDTQYF
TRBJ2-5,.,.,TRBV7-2,TGTGCCAGCAGGCCCCCATCGCAAGAGACCCAGTACTTC,CASRPPSQETQYF
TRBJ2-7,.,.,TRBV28,TGTGCCAGCAGTCCCCCCGACTTACCCTCCTACGAGCAGTACTTC,CASSPPDLPSYEQYF
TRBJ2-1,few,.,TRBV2,TGTGCCAGCATCCGGGACACTCCGCATGGTGAGCAGTTCTTC,CASIRDTPHGEQFF
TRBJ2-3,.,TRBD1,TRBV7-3,TGTGCCAGCAGCCTAAATACTAGGGGGCCGGATACGCAGTATTTT,CASSLNTRGPDTQYF
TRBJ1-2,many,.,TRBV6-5,TGTGCCAGTTCCCCAGGGCGATACTATGGCTACACCTTC,CASSPGRYYGYTF
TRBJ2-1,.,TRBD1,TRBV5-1,TGCGCCAGCAGCCCGGACAGGGACCATGAGCAGTTCTTC,CASSPDRDHEQFF
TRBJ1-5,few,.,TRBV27,TGTGCCAGCAGTTACTCGGCAGGGGAGTACAATCAGCCCCAGCATTTT,CASSYSAGEYNQPQHF
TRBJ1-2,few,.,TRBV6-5,TGTGCCAGCAGTTACTCCGATGGCGGGCCGGGGGGCTACACCTTC,CASSYSDGGPGGYTF
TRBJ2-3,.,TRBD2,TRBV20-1,TGCAGTGCTAGACGCGGGGGGCGTTCGGATACGCAGTATTTT,CSARRGGRSDTQYF
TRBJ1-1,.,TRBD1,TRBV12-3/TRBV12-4,TGTGCCAGCAGCACCACCGGGACAGGCTGGACTGAAGCTTTCTTT,CASSTTGTGWTEAFF
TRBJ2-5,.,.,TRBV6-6,TGTGCCAGCCCCACGAGCGGTACGCCAGAGACCCAGTACTTC,CASPTSGTPETQYF
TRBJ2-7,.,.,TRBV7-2,TGTGCCAGCAGCCGCAGCGGGTGGTCCCACGAGCAGTACTTC,CASSRSGWSHEQYF
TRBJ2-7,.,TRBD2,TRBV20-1,TGCAGTGCTAGAGTTTTTAGCGGGGGACCCTCCTACGAGCAGTACTTC,CSARVFSGGPSYEQYF
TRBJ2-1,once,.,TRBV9,TGTGCCAGCAGCGTAGCGGCAGGGGTGGCCTACAATGAGCGGTTCTTC,CASSVAAGVAYNERFF
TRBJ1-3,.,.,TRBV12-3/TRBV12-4,TGTGCCAGCGGGGGGCAATACACCATATATTTT,CASGGQYTIYF
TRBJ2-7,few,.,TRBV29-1,TGCAGCGTGATAATTGATAGGGACTTGCCCTACGAGCAGTACTTC,CSVIIDRDLPYEQYF
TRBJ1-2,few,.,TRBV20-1,TGCAGTGCTAGTCATTCCCAACGGGGTGGCTACACCTTC,CSASHSQRGGYTF
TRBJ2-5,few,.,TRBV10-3,TGTGCCATCAGGGACAGGGAGGGGGTCCAAGAGACCCAGTACTTC,CAIRDREGVQETQYF
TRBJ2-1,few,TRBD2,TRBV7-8,TGTGCCAGCAGCTTGAACGTCGGAACCGGGACTAGCGGGGGGGCCTACAATGAGCAGTTCTTC,CASSLNVGTGTSGGAYNEQFF
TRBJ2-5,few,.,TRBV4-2,TGTGCCAGCAGCCAAGATATAGGCCGCGGGGAGCAGTACTTC,CASSQDIGRGEQYF
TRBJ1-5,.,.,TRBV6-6,TGTGCCAGCAGGGCCCCCTTCAATCAGCCCCAGCATTTT,CASRAPFNQPQHF
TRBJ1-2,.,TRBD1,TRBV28,TGTGCCAGCAGGGTCGGACGGGACAGAAACTATGGCTACACCTTC,CASRVGRDRNYGYTF
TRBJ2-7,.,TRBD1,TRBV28,TGTGCCAGCAGTAACCACCAGGGGGCCGACGAGCAGTACTTC,CASSNHQGADEQYF